This T cell receptor (beta chain) was profiled in a study of OX40 agonist ivuxolimab in advanced cancers. On the study more broadly: Mean age approximately 61 years, range roughly 20 to 85; around 80% male.

This clone was found a few times. Its antigen is still unknown. CDR3 size: 14 residues. Germline V gene lookup returns CDR1 KGHSH and CDR2 LQKENI. Trimming removed 8 bases from V and 0 bases from J, with 13 bases in between. Findings of the study overall: Normalized T-cell clonal expansion was also low in some nonresponders.

Sequencing was performed with immunoSEQ multiplex PCR; in TCRdb, only in-frame clones are kept and a portion is missing. The data hold more than 80,000 clones, with 87% observed a single time. The chain joins TRBV18 to TRBJ1-1; TRBD1 is a possible D gene (6 bases). The sample here was CD4+ or CD8+ T cells sorted from blood, taken in a trial of the OX40 agonist ivuxolimab. The receptor comes from an adult with an advanced solid tumor such as melanoma, head and neck, liver or kidney cancer. Here the CDR3 reads CASNSGGLNTEAFF. CDR3 in DNA: TGTGCCAGCAACTCCGGGGGGCTGAACACTGAAGCTTTCTTT.